This TCR beta chain was sequenced for a study of blood T cell repertoires in COVID-19. Trimming at V came to 2 bases and at J to 2 bases, leaving 2 bases not matched to a gene. CDR3 length: 15 amino acids. CDR1 MNHEY and CDR2 SVGEGT come from the germline V gene. Assay: immunoSEQ multiplex PCR; the TCRdb copy retains only in-frame clones and omits some. The repertoire includes 120,000 or so clones, over 80% of them detected once, and under 5% sits in the top ten. Recovery meant two consecutive negative NP/OP PCR tests, professional clearance, or resolved symptoms. The specimen sequenced was PBMCs or T cells enriched from blood (not recorded which). This TCR was recovered from a young woman who had recovered from COVID-19. This rearrangement joins TRBV6-2 or TRBV6-3 to TRBJ2-7, with 11 bases matching TRBD1. The CDR3 reads CASSYGTGGPYEQYF. In nucleotides, the CDR3 is TGTGCCAGCAGTTACGGGACAGGGGGTCCCTACGAGCAGTACTTC.